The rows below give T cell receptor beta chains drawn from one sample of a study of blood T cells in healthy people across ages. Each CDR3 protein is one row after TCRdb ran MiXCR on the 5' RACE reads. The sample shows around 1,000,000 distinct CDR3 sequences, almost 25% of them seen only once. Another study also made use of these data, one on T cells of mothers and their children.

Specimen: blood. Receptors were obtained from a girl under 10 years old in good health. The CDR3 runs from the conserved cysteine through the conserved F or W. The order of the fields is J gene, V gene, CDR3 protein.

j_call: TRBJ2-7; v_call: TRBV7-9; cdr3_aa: CASSGGTILSYEQYF
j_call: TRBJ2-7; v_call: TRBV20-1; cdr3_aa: CSASSIRWREVNEQYF
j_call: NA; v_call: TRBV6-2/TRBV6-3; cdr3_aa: CASSRGDSEQYF
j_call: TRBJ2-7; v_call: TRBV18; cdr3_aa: CASSPLWGDEYEQYF
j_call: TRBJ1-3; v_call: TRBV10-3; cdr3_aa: CAISESPATGNTIYF
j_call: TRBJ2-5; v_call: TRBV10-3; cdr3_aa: CAISESGGVGETQYF
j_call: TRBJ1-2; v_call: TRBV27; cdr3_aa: CASSPGALFYNYGYTF
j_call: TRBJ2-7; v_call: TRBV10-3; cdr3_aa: CAISVGEDEQYF
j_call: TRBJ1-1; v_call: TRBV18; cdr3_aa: CASSPIVGNTEAFF
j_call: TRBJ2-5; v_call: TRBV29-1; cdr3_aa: CSVGPGGGETQYF
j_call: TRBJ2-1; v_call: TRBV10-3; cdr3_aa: CAISESDREIRGQQFF
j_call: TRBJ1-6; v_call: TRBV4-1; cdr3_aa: CASSQDFQGSPLHF
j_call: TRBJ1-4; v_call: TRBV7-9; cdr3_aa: CASSQGREDEKLFF
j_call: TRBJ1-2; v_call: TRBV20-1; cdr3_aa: CSASTPAGGYTF
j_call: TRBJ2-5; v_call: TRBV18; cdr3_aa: CASSPPDNYSYEQYF
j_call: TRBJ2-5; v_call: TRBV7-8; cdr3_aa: CASSLVSEAVPEETQYF
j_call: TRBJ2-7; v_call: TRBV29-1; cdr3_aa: CSVLEDRAFYEQYF
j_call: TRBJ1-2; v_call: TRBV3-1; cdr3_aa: CASSQGTNGYTF
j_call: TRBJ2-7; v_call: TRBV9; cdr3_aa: CASSSPGQGIDEQYF
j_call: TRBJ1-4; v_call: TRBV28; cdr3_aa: CASSLGAFNEKLFF
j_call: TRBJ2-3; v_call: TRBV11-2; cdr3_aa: CASSLTVSGGTDTQYF
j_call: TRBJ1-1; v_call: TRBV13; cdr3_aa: CASSVGASGAEAFF
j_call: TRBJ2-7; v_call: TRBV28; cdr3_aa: CASRATFNYEQYF
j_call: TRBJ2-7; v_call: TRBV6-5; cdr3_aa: CASSTGSRGHEQYF
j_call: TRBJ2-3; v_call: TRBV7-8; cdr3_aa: CASSLGGQGAQYF
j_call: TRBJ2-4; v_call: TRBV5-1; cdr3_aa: CASRDRRNIQYF
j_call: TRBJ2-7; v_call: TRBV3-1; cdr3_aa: CASSPIQGGAEQYF
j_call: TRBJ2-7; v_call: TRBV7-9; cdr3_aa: CASSSLRGSSYEQYF
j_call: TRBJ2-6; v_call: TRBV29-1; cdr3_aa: CSVGTAGANVLTF
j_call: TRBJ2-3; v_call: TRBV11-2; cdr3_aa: CASSSSSGRAKDTQYF
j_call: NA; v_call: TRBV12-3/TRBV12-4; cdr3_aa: CASSFSTEGAYEQYF
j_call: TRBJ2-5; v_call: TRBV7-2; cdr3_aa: CASSFQAGTPGGTQYF
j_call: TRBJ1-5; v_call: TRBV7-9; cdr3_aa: CASSLTGRNQPQHF
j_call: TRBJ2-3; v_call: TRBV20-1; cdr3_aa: CSASQGGYTDTQYF
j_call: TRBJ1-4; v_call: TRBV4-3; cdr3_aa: CASSPAGEANEKLFF
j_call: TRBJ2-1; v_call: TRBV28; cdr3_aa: CASSSILGPKNEQFF
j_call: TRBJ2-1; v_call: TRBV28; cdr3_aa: CASSLGLAAIPYNEQFF
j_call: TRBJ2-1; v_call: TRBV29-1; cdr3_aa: CSVRGLAGLRYNEQFF
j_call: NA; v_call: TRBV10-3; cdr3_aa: CAISGGTSGVYEQYF
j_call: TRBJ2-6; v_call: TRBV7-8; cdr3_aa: CASSLQGATGANVLTF
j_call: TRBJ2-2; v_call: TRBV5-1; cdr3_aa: CASSRGGSTGELFF
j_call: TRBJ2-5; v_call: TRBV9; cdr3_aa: CASGASAGLQETQYF
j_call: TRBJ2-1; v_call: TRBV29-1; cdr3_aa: CSGNLEKSYNEQFF
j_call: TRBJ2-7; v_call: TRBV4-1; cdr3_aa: CASSQEGRGNEQYF
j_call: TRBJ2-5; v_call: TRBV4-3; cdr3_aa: CASSRLAGGQEAQYF
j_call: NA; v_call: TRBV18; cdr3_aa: CASSPQQGAPYEQYF
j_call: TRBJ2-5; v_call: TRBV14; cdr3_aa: CAARPTQRKRLCQETQYF
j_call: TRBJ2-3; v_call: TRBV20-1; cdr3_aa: CSAYHPSAETQYF
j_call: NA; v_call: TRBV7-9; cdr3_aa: CASSSGRGDIYEQYF
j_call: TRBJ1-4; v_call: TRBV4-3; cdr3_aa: CASSRDNHRGEKLFF
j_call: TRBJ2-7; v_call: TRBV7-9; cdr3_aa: CASSLGQTGLYEQYF
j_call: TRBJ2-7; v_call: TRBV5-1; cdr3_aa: CASSEHRGYEQYF
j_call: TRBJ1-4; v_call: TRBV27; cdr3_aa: CASSSGQGLGKLFF
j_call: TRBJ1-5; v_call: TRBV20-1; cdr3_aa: CSARDYEASNQPQHF
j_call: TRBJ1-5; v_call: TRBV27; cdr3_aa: CASSLSTFSNQPQHF
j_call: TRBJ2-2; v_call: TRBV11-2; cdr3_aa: CASSFPPVGDHYTGELFF
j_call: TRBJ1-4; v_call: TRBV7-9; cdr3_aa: CASSTSRRGGTNEKLFF
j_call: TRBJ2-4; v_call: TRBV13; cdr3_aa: CASSPDRFLAKNIQYF
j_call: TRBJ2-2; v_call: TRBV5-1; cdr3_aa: CASSTGTANTGELFF
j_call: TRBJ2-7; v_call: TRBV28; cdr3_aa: CASSTRGYEQYF